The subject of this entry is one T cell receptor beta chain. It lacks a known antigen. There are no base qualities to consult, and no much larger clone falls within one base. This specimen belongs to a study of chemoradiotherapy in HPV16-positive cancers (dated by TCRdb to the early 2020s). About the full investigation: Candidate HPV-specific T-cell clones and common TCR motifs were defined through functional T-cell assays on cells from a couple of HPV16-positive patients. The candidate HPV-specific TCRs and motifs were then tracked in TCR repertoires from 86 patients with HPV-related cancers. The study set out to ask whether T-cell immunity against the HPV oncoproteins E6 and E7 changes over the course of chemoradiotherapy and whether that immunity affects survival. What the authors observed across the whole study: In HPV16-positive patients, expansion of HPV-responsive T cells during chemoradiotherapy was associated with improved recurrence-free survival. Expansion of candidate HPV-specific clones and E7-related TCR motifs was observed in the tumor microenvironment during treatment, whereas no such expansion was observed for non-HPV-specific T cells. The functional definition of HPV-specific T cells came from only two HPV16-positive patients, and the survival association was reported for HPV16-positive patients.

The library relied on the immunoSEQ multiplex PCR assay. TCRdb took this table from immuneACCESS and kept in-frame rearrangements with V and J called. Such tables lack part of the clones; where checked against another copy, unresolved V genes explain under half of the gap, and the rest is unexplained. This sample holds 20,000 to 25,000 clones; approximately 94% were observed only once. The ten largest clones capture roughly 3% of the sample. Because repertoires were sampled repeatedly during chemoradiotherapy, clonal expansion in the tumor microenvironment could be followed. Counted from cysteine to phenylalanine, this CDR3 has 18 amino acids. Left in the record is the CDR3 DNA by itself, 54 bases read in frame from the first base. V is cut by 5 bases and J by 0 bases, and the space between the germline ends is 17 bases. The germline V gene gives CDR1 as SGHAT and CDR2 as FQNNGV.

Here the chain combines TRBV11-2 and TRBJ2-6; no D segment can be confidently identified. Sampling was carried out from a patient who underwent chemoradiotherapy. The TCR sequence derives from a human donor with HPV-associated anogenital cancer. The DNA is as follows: TGTGCCAGCAGCACCCCGGGTGCATTATCCTCTGGGGCCAACGTCCTGACTTTC. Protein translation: CASSTPGALSSGANVLTF.